The clone carrying this TCR beta chain has only a few counts. Its antigen is not identified. This record comes from a study of CD8 T cells in ankylosing spondylitis. Findings and limits, study-wide: CD8+ by phenotype, disease-linked clones were relatively rare in peripheral blood. Within ankylosing spondylitis blood, a TCR beta motif made up of eight or nine highly homologous variants appeared to be characteristic.

CDR1 and CDR2 from the germline V gene are SGHRS and YFSETQ. The CDR3 is 14 amino acids. The germline V and J ends were trimmed by 0 bases and 4 bases, with 7 bases remaining between them. As the method for making TCR beta libraries, quantitative 5'-RACE with molecular barcodes was used. TCRdb re-analysed the 5' RACE reads in MiXCR, keeping a single row per CDR3 protein. Of around 130,000 distinct CDR3 sequences listed, around 8.5% were seen once; the top ten hold 3.3%. The V gene is TRBV5-1, the J gene TRBJ2-2, with D unresolved. The origin of this receptor is a male donor with ankylosing spondylitis or in good health (not recorded which). Material for sequencing was blood, either unsorted or a sorted T cell fraction (not recorded which). The CDR3 sequence is CASSLDGSTGELFF. DNA of the CDR3: TGCGCCAGCAGCTTGGATGGGTCCACCGGGGAGCTGTTTTTT.